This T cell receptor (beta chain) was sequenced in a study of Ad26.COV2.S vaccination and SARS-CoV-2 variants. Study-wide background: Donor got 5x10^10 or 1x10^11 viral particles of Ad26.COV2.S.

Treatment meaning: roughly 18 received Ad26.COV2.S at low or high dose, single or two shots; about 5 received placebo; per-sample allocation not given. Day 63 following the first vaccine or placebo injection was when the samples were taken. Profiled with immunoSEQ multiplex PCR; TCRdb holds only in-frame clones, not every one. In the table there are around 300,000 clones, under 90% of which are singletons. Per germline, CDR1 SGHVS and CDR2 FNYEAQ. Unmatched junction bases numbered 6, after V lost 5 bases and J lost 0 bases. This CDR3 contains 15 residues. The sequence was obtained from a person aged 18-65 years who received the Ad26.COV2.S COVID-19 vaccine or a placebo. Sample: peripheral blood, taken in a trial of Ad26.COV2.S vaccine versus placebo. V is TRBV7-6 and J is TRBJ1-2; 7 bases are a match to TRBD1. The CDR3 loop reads CASSRDRAANYGYTF. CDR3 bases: TGTGCCAGCAGCCGAGACAGGGCGGCTAACTATGGCTACACCTTC.